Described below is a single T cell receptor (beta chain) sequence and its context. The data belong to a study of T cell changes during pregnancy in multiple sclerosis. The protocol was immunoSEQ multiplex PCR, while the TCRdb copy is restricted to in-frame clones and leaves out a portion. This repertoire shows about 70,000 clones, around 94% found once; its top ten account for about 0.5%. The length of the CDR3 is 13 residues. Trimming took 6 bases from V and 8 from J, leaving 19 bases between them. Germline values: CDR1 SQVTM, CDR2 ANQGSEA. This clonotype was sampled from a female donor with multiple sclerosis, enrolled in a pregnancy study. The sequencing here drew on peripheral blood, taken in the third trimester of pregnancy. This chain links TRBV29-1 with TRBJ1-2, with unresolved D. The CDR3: CSVLHLDGQGYTF. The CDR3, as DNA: TGCAGCGTACTCCACCTTGATGGGCAGGGCTACACCTTC.